What follows is one T cell receptor (beta chain) and its context. Its antigen is unidentified. Germline CDR1 MDHEN, CDR2 SYDVKM. This CDR3 is 15 amino acids long. Trimming took 6 bases from V and 0 from J, leaving 12 bases between them. Combining a sample-barcoded 5' primer with a J-beta primer mix, a second PCR ran for about 6 to 11 cycles. The authors tagged each cDNA molecule using a template-switch adaptor with 12 random nucleotides. A single record per CDR3 protein comes from TCRdb applying MiXCR to the 5' RACE reads. The data hold nearly 1 million distinct CDR3 sequences, with roughly 51% observed a single time. The data were taken from a study of blood T cells in healthy people across ages. Study-level findings and limits: Strongly correlated with naive T cell percentage was TCR beta diversity.

The V and J genes are TRBV28 and TRBJ1-5; D might be TRBD1 (6 bases). This clonotype originated in an older woman in good health. Sequences were obtained from blood. The CDR3 protein is CASSTGMHSNQPQHF. CDR3 in DNA: TGTGCCAGCAGCACAGGGATGCATAGCAATCAGCCCCAGCATTTT.